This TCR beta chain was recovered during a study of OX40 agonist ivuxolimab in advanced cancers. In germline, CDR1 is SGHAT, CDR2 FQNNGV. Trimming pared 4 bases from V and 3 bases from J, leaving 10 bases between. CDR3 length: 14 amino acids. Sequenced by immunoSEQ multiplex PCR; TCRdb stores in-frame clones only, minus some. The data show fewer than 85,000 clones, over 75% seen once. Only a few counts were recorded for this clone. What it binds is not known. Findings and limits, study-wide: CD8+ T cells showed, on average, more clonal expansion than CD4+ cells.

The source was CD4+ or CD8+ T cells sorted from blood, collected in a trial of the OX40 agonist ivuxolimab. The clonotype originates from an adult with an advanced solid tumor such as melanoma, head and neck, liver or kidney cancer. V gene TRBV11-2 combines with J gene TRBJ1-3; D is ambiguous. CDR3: CASSSRLLGNTIYF. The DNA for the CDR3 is TGTGCCAGCAGCTCACGGCTCCTTGGAAACACCATATATTTT.